This T cell receptor beta chain is drawn from a study of control samples from healthy donors and cancer patients. Clones were read by immunoSEQ multiplex PCR, and TCRdb kept only the in-frame ones, dropping some. The sample includes some 110,000 clones, 70% to 90% of them seen just once. The germline CDR1 and CDR2 sequences are SNHLY and FYNNEI. Trimming stripped 6 bases from V and 4 bases from J, with 10 bases between. The CDR3 extends over 13 amino acids. The rearrangement joins TRBV2 to TRBJ1-5; a possible D gene is TRBD1 (6 bases). The source of this sequence is a woman in her 70s in good health. Sample: blood. Here the CDR3 DNA reads TGTGCCAGCAGGGACAGCCCAAATCAGCCCCAGCATTTT. Translating gives CASRDSPNQPQHF.